This TCR beta chain was identified in a study of T cell responses to AZD1222 COVID-19 vaccine (dated by TCRdb to about 2021). Concerning the study at large: A total of 230 to 250 trial participants underwent TCR sequencing, of whom around 210 had received two doses of AZD1222 and approximately 25 had received two doses of the MenACWY control vaccine. Trial participants were enrolled by age into subgroups of 18-55, 56-69 and 70-plus years, and about 150, 27 and 61 TCR-sequenced participants, respectively, were included in these subgroups. The full study reports these points: Participants were mostly white British and included more females than males, and it was suggested by the authors that clonal diversity may have been underestimated. In the small 56-69-year group, the increase in depth fell short of significance, most likely because of low power. Conclusions about previously exposed vaccinees were limited because only six AZD1222 recipients were SARS-CoV-2 seropositive at baseline. A significant rise in spike-specific TCR breadth and depth was observed after two AZD1222 doses relative to day 0 and relative to MenACWY recipients. Nearly half of unique spike-specific TCRs reportedly recognized epitopes outside regions mutated in the B.1.351 and B.1.1.7 variants. The vaccine-associated CD4 TCRs covered the entire spike protein, and the dominant responses fell in regions 160-218 and 743-854. No day 14 peak-response samples were available, so repertoires were characterized only after the peak T cell response.

Concerning this clone itself: No cognate antigen has been identified for it. No much larger clonotype is one base removed from it; base qualities were not supplied.

The sample's time point label is to be understood as: about 28 days (+/-7) after the second vaccine dose. AZD1222 recipients given second doses at about 4 weeks or at about 12 weeks were pooled, since spike-specific TCR depth and breadth were not found to differ between the two schedules. The vaccinee samples were drawn from two UK trials, COV001 and COV002, one of which was a single-blind randomized controlled phase 2/3 trial testing AZD1222 (ChAdOx1 nCoV-19) in healthy adults. For TCRbeta chain sequencing, PBMC samples from trial participants were taken at day 0 and at day 28 after the second dose. The CDR3 runs 14 amino acids, cysteine and phenylalanine included. Kept here is only the CDR3 DNA, which spans 42 bases and is read in frame from base 1. V is clipped by 5 bases and J by 3 bases, and the sequence between their germline boundaries is 13 bases long. The germline V gene sets CDR1 to MDHEN and CDR2 to SYDVKM.

The CDR3 regions of human TCRbeta chains were subjected to immunosequencing. Per the authors' processing: Repertoire TCRs were matched against a reference library of SARS-CoV-2-specific TCRs generated with the MIRA antigen-specificity platform. Breadth meant the fraction of unique TCRs that were SARS-CoV-2-associated, whereas depth meant the fraction of total T cells that were SARS-CoV-2-associated. Each spike-specific TCR was assigned to its reactive spike region and to a CD4 or CD8 class using the MIRA data. Log10-transformed breadth and depth values were compared by one-way ANOVA with Sidak's multiple comparisons tests. This is the immuneACCESS table as TCRdb keeps it, with only in-frame sequences that have V and J called. A part of the clones is gone; compared with another copy, unresolved V genes explain less than half, and the rest is unexplained. That table is the source of V, J and clone size, and D and trimming were worked out from the DNA. The sample data list fewer than 200,000 clones, and roughly 94% of these were observed just once. The ten largest account for around 1.6% of the sample.

The sample here was peripheral blood, taken 28 days after the second AZD1222 dose. The chain is made from TRBV28 and TRBJ1-2, and TRBD1 may be the D gene, going by 5 matching bases. The receptor comes from an adult who received the AZD1222 COVID-19 vaccine. Read as DNA, the sequence is TGTGCCAGCAGTAGAGGAGAGGGGTACTATGGCTACACCTTC. Its translation is CASSRGEGYYGYTF.